Below, one T cell receptor beta chain is given with its context. Its matching antigen is unknown. This entry is derived from a study of PD-1 blockade in mismatch repair-deficient tumors. Study conclusions and caveats: Tumor-resident clones, often undetectable pretreatment in blood, expanded then contracted after pembrolizumab.

The TCR-sequenced patients were three responders to pembrolizumab. The germline V and J ends were trimmed by 0 bases and 5 bases, with 8 bases remaining between them. CDR1 and CDR2 (germline): SGHTA, FQGNSA. The CDR3 is 14 amino acids. Profiling relied on immunoSEQ multiplex PCR, and the TCRdb table lists in-frame clones only, not all of them. This table holds about 120,000 clones, roughly 86% found once. The gene calls are TRBV7-2 and TRBJ1-3; unclear D gene. This TCR derives from an adult with mismatch repair-deficient cancer. Source: peripheral blood, taken 44 weeks after starting pembrolizumab. The DNA of the CDR3 is TGTGCCAGCAGCTTAGCAGTCACGAGAAACACCATATATTTT. This sequence encodes CASSLAVTRNTIYF.